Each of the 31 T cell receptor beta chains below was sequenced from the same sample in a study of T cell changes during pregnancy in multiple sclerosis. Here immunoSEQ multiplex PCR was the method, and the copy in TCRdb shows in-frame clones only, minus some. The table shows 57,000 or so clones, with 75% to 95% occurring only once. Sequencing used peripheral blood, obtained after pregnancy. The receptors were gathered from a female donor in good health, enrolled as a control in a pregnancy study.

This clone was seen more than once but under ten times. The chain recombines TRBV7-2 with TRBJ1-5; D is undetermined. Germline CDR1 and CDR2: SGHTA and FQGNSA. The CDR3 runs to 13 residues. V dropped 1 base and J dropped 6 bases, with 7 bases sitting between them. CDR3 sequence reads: CASSLEAGQPQHF. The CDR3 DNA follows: TGTGCCAGCAGCTTAGAGGCAGGTCAGCCCCAGCATTTT.

This CDR3 reads CASSSWDSAYEQYF. The CDR3 DNA reads as TGTGCCAGCAGCTCCTGGGACAGTGCTTACGAGCAGTACTTC. This rearrangement joins TRBV7-2 to TRBJ2-7; 7 bases are a match to TRBD1. Germline lookup yields CDR1 SGHTA and CDR2 FQGNSA. V trimming: 4 bases; J trimming: 4 bases; junction bases outside the gene matches: 7. This CDR3 spans 14 amino acids.

This CDR3 reads CASSLSAGGNTGELFF. CDR3 bases: TGTGCCAGCAGCCTGAGTGCGGGGGGGAACACCGGGGAGCTGTTTTTT. V gene TRBV9 combines with J gene TRBJ2-2, with TRBD2 identical over 8 bases. With 4 bases clipped from V and 1 base from J, the junction kept 6 bases outside the gene matches. Germline values: CDR1 SGDLS, CDR2 YYNGEE. CDR3 length: 16 residues.

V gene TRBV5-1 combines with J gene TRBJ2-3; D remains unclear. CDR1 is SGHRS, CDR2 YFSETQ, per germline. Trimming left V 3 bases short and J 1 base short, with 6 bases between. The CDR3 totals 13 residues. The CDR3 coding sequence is TGCGCCAGCAGCTGGCCCGGCACAGATACGCAGTATTTT. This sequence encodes CASSWPGTDTQYF.

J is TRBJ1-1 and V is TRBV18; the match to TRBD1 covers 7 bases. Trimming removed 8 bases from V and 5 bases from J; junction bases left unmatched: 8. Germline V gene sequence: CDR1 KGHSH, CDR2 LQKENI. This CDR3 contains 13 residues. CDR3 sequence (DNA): TGTGCCAGCGCACAGGGGAGGGATACTGAAGCTTTCTTT. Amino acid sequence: CASAQGRDTEAFF. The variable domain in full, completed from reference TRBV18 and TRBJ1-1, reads NAGVMQNPRHLVRRRGQEARLRCSPMKGHSHVYWYRQLPEEGLKFMVYLQKENIIDESGMPKERFSAEFPKEGPSILRIQQVVRGDSAAYFCASAQGRDTEAFFGQGTRLTVV.

The CDR3, as DNA: TGTGCCAGCAGTTTATCGATTCCCGCGGGGGACAACGAGCAGTACTTC. It is translated as CASSLSIPAGDNEQYF. The chain recombines TRBV27 with TRBJ2-7; D possibly corresponds to TRBD2 (7 bases). V shed 0 bases and J shed 5 bases, with 17 bases lying between them. CDR1 and CDR2 from the germline V gene are MNHEY and SMNVEV (reference sequence). This CDR3 region has 16 residues.

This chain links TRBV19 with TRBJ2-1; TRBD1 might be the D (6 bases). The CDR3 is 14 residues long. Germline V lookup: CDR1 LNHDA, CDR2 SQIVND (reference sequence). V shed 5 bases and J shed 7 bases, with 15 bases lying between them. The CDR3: CASSFDRSGNEQFF. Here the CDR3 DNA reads TGTGCCAGTAGTTTCGACAGGTCCGGGAATGAGCAGTTCTTC.

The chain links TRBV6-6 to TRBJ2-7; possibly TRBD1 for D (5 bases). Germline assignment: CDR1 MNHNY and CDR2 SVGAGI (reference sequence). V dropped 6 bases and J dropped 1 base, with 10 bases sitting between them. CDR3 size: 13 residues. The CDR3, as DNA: TGTGCCAGCAGGTCTCAGGGATCCTACGAGCAGTACTTC. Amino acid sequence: CASRSQGSYEQYF.

CDR3 loop: CASSPGQKNSPLHF. The CDR3 region has the DNA TGCGCCAGCAGCCCGGGACAGAAGAATTCACCCCTCCACTTT. The chain couples TRBV4-3 to TRBJ1-6; 7 bases line up with TRBD1. The CDR3 is made up of 14 amino acids. Germline CDR1 reads LGHNA; CDR2 reads YSLEER. Losses at the gene ends were 4 bases for V and 7 bases for J; bases not matched to a gene: 4.

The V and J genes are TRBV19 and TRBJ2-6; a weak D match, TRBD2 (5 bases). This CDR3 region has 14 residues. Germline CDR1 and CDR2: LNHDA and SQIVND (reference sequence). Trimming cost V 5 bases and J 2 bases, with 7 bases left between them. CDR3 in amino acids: CASSPEAGANVLTF. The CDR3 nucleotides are TGTGCCAGTAGTCCGGAGGCTGGGGCCAACGTCCTGACTTTC. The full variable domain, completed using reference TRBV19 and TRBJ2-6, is DGGITQSPKYLFRKEGQNVTLSCEQNLNHDAMYWYRQDPGQGLRLIYYSQIVNDFQKGDIAEGYSVSREKKESFPLTVTSAQKNPTAFYLCASSPEAGANVLTFGAGSRLTVL.

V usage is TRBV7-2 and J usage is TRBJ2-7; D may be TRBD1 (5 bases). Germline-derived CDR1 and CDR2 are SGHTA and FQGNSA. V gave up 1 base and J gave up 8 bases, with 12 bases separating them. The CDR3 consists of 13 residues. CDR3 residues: CASSLEGSTKQYF. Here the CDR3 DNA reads TGTGCCAGCAGCTTAGAGGGGTCTACGAAGCAGTACTTC.

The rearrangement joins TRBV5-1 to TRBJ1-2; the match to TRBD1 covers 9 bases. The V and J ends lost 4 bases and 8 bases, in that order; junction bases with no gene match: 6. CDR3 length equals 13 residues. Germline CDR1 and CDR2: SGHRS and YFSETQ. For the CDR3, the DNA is TGCGCCAGCAGCAGGGGACAGGGAGACGGCTACACCTTC. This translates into CASSRGQGDGYTF.

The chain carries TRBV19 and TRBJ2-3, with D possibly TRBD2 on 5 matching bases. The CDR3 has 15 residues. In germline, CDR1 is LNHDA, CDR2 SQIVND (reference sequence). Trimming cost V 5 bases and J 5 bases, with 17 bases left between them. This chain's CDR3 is CASSPRGDWGDTQYF. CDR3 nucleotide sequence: TGTGCCAGTAGTCCTCGGGGAGACTGGGGAGATACGCAGTATTTT.

CDR3 amino acids: CASRPLAGSGNTIYF. As DNA, the CDR3 is TGTGCCAGTCGCCCCTTAGCGGGCTCTGGAAACACCATATATTTT. The chain couples TRBV19 to TRBJ1-3, with D hard to call. From germline, CDR1 is LNHDA and CDR2 SQIVND (reference sequence). The CDR3 contains 15 residues. Trimming left V 8 bases short and J 0 bases short, with 14 bases between.

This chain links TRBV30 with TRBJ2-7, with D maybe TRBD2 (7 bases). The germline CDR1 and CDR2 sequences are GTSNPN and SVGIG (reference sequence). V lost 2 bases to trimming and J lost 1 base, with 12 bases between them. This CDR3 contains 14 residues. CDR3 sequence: CAWSPGGLSYEQYF. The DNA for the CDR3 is TGTGCCTGGAGTCCCGGGGGGCTATCCTACGAGCAGTACTTC. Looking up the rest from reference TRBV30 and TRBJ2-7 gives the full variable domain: SQTIHQWPATLVQPVGSPLSLECTVEGTSNPNLYWYRQAAGRGLQLLFYSVGIGQISSEVPQNLSASRPQDRQFILSSKKLLLSDSGFYLCAWSPGGLSYEQYFGPGTRLTVT.

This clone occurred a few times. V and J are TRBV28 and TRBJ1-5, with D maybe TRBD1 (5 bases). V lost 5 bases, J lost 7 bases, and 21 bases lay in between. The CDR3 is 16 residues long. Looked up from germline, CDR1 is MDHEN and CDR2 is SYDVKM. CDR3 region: CASSTNMGGRRQPQHF. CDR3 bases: TGTGCCAGCAGTACCAATATGGGGGGGAGGAGGCAGCCCCAGCATTTT.

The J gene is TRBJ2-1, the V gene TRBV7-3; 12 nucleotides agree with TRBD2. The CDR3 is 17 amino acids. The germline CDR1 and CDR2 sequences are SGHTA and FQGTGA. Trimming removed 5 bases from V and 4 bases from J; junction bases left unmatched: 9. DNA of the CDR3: TGTGCCAGCAGCGAAAGGGGTGGGACTAGCGGGTACAATGAGCAGTTCTTC. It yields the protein CASSERGGTSGYNEQFF.

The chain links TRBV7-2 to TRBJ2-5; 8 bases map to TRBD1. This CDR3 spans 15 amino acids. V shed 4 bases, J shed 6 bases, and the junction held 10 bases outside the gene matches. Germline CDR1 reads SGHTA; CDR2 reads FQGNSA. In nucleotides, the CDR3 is TGTGCCAGCAGCTCGACAGGGGATCGGTTAAAGACCCAGTACTTC. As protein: CASSSTGDRLKTQYF.

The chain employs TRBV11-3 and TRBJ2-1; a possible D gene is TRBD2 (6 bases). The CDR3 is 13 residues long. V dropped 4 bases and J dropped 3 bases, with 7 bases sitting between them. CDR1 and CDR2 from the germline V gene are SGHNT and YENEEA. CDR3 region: CASSWDFYNEQFF. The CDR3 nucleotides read TGTGCCAGCAGCTGGGACTTCTACAATGAGCAGTTCTTC.

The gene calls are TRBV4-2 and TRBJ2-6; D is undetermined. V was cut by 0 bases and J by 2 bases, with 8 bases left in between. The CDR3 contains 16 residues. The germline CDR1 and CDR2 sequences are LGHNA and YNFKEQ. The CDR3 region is CASSQDRSPGANVLTF. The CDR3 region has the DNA TGTGCCAGCAGCCAAGACAGGTCACCTGGGGCCAACGTCCTGACTTTC.

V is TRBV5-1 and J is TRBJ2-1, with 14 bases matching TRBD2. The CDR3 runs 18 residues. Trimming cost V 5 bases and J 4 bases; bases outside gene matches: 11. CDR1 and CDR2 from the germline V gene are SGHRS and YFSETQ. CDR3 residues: CASSGLAGGIGRYNEQFF. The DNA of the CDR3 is TGCGCCAGCAGTGGACTAGCGGGAGGTATTGGAAGGTACAATGAGCAGTTCTTC.

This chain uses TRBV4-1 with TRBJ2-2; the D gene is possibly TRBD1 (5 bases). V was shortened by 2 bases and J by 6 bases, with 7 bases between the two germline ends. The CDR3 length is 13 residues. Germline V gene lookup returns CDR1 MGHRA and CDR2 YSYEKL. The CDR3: CASSQQGSGELFF. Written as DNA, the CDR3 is TGCGCCAGCAGCCAACAGGGTTCCGGGGAGCTGTTTTTT.

CDR3 DNA sequence: TGTGCCAGCAGCTTAGAATACGGAGGCTCGTATGGCTACACCTTC. This encodes CASSLEYGGSYGYTF. V is TRBV11-2 and J is TRBJ1-2, with D unresolved. Germline CDR1 reads SGHAT; CDR2 reads FQNNGV. The CDR3 spans 15 residues. The germline V and J ends were trimmed by 0 bases and 5 bases, with 13 bases remaining between them. The complete variable domain, with remaining parts taken from reference TRBV11-2 and TRBJ1-2, reads EAGVAQSPRYKIIEKRQSVAFWCNPISGHATLYWYQQILGQGPKLLIQFQNNGVVDDSQLPKDRFSAERLKGVDSTLKIQPAKLEDSAVYLCASSLEYGGSYGYTFGSGTRLTVV.

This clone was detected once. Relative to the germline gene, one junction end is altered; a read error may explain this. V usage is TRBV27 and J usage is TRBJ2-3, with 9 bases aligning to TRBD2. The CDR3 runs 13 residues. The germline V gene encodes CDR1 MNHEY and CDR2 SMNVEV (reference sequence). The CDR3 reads CASEGTSRDTQYF. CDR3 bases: TGTGCCAGCGAGGGGACTAGCAGAGATACGCAGTATTTT.

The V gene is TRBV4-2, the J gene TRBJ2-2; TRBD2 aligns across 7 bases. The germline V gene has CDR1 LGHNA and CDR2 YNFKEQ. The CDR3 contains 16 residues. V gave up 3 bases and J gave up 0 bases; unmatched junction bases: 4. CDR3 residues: CASSHWGGANTGELFF. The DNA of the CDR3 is TGTGCCAGCAGCCACTGGGGGGGGGCGAACACCGGGGAGCTGTTTTTT.

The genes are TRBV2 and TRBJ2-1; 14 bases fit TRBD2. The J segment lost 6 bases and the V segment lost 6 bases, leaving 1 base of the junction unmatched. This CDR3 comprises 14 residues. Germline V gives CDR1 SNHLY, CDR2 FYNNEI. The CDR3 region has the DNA TGTGCCAGCAGGGGACTAGCGGGAGTCAATGAGCAGTTCTTC. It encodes CASRGLAGVNEQFF.

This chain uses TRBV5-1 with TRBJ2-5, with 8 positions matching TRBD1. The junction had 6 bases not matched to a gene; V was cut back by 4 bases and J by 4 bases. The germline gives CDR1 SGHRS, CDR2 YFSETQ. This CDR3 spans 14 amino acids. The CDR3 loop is CASSPGQGGETQYF. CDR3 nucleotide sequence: TGCGCCAGCAGCCCCGGACAGGGCGGAGAGACCCAGTACTTC.

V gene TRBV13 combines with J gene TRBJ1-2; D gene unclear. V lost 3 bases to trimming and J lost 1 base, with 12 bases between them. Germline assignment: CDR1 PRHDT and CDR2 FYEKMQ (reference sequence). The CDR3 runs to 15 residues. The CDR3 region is CASSFYWRYNYGYTF. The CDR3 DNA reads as TGTGCCAGCAGCTTCTACTGGAGATATAACTATGGCTACACCTTC.

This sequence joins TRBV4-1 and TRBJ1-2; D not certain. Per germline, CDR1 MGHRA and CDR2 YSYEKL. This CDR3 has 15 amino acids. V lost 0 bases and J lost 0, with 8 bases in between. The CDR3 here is CASSQEREANYGYTF. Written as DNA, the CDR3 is TGCGCCAGCAGCCAAGAGAGGGAGGCTAACTATGGCTACACCTTC.

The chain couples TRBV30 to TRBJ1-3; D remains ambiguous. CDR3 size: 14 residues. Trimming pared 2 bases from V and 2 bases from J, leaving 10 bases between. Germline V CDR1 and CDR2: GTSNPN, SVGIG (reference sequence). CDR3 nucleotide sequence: TGTGCCTGGAGTAGCGGGGATCCTGGAAACACCATATATTTT. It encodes CAWSSGDPGNTIYF.

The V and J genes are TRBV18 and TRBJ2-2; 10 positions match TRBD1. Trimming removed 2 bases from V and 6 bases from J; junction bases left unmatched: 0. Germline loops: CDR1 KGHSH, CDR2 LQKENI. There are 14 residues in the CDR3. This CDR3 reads CASSPGQGAGELFF. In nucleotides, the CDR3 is TGTGCCAGCTCACCAGGACAGGGGGCCGGGGAGCTGTTTTTT.